This T cell receptor (beta chain) was identified during a study of OX40 agonist ivuxolimab in advanced cancers. As for the study in general: Hepatocellular carcinoma, melanoma, renal cell or head and neck cancer occurred in dose-escalation patients. Study observations and caveats: At 0.1 to 3.0 mg/kg, clonal expansion of CD4+ and CD8+ blood T cells had occurred by week 6.

Of note for this clone: Its antigen is as yet unknown.

Method: immunoSEQ multiplex PCR; TCRdb's copy keeps in-frame clones and lacks some. The sample holds about 27,000 clones, roughly 80% seen once. CDR3 length: 14 amino acids. Looked up from germline, CDR1 is SEHNR and CDR2 is FQNEAQ (reference sequence). V was trimmed by 3 bases and J by 3 bases, leaving 8 bases between them. Blood sampling was done at baseline, cycle 4 day 1, and cycle 7 day 1. The chain links TRBV7-9 to TRBJ1-4; TRBD1 is a possible D gene (5 bases). This receptor was obtained from an adult with an advanced solid tumor such as melanoma, head and neck, liver or kidney cancer. The sample consisted of CD4+ or CD8+ T cells sorted from blood, taken in a trial of the OX40 agonist ivuxolimab. The CDR3: CASSLGGSNEKLFF. CDR3 nucleotide sequence: TGTGCCAGCAGCTTGGGGGGGTCTAATGAAAAACTGTTTTTT.